A selection of T cell receptor beta chains follows, all from one sample in a study of blood T cells in healthy people across ages. Each CDR3 protein gets one entry after TCRdb re-called the 5' RACE reads with MiXCR. Of 910,000 or so distinct CDR3 sequences in the sample, 51% were seen once. Sequences were obtained from blood. Receptors were obtained from a woman aged 55-69 years in good health. CDR3s include the opening cysteine and the closing phenylalanine or tryptophan. The order of the fields is clone size, V gene, J gene, D gene, CDR3 protein, CDR3 DNA. The D gene is left open where the match is weak. Rows give clone size only sometimes, using once, few, many, or a class for an expanded clone.

clone_size: .; v_call: TRBV4-2; j_call: TRBJ2-1; d_call: .; cdr3_aa: CASSQDRPGDEQFF; cdr3_nt: TGTGCCAGCAGCCAAGATCGGCCAGGGGATGAGCAGTTCTTC
clone_size: .; v_call: TRBV7-2; j_call: TRBJ2-1; d_call: TRBD2; cdr3_aa: CASSYGISGTSGNEQFF; cdr3_nt: TGTGCCAGCAGCTACGGAATTTCCGGGACTAGCGGTAATGAGCAGTTCTTC
clone_size: .; v_call: TRBV5-1; j_call: TRBJ2-1; d_call: TRBD2; cdr3_aa: CASSARMSSGRGVGNEQFF; cdr3_nt: TGCGCCAGCAGCGCTAGAATGAGTAGCGGGAGGGGTGTTGGAAATGAGCAGTTCTTC
clone_size: .; v_call: TRBV4-1; j_call: TRBJ1-2; d_call: TRBD1; cdr3_aa: CASSQPNRGNYGYTF; cdr3_nt: TGCGCCAGCAGCCAACCGAACAGGGGAAACTATGGCTACACCTTC
clone_size: .; v_call: TRBV4-1; j_call: TRBJ1-4; d_call: .; cdr3_aa: CASSRVMSEKLFF; cdr3_nt: TGCGCCAGCAGCCGGGTGATGAGTGAAAAACTGTTTTTT
clone_size: few; v_call: TRBV7-9; j_call: TRBJ2-2; d_call: .; cdr3_aa: CASSLALGELFF; cdr3_nt: TGTGCCAGCAGCTTAGCGCTTGGGGAGCTGTTTTTT
clone_size: .; v_call: TRBV5-1; j_call: TRBJ2-1; d_call: TRBD2; cdr3_aa: CASSFGGDYNEQFF; cdr3_nt: TGCGCCAGCAGCTTCGGGGGGGACTACAATGAGCAGTTCTTC
clone_size: many; v_call: TRBV29-1; j_call: TRBJ2-3; d_call: .; cdr3_aa: CSVADSTDTQYF; cdr3_nt: TGCAGCGTTGCGGACAGCACAGATACGCAGTATTTT
clone_size: .; v_call: TRBV7-8; j_call: TRBJ2-3; d_call: TRBD2; cdr3_aa: CASHSGSGDTQYF; cdr3_nt: TGTGCCAGCCATAGCGGGAGCGGGGATACGCAGTATTTT
clone_size: .; v_call: TRBV5-1; j_call: TRBJ2-3; d_call: TRBD2; cdr3_aa: CASTSRLAGPTDTQYF; cdr3_nt: TGCGCCAGCACCTCTAGACTAGCGGGGCCCACAGATACGCAGTATTTT
clone_size: few; v_call: TRBV2; j_call: TRBJ2-1; d_call: TRBD2; cdr3_aa: CASTPRGLAGREQFF; cdr3_nt: TGTGCCAGCACCCCAAGGGGACTAGCGGGAAGGGAGCAGTTCTTC
clone_size: .; v_call: TRBV24-1; j_call: TRBJ2-3; d_call: .; cdr3_aa: CATSYTNTGTDTQYF; cdr3_nt: TGTGCCACCAGCTATACAAATACAGGCACAGATACGCAGTATTTT
clone_size: .; v_call: TRBV2; j_call: TRBJ2-5; d_call: .; cdr3_aa: CASSDIGGQLGGTQYF; cdr3_nt: TGTGCCAGCAGTGACATCGGCGGACAGTTGGGGGGGACCCAGTACTTC
clone_size: .; v_call: TRBV5-1; j_call: TRBJ2-3; d_call: TRBD2; cdr3_aa: CASSPVVAGGLDTQYF; cdr3_nt: TGCGCCAGCAGCCCTGTAGTGGCGGGGGGCCTGGATACGCAGTATTTT
clone_size: .; v_call: TRBV29-1; j_call: TRBJ2-1; d_call: .; cdr3_aa: CSVTALLGSYEQFF; cdr3_nt: TGCAGCGTAACAGCTCTTCTCGGGAGCTATGAGCAGTTCTTC
clone_size: .; v_call: TRBV20-1; j_call: TRBJ2-1; d_call: TRBD2; cdr3_aa: CSVRTPSGGGYEQFF; cdr3_nt: TGCAGTGTTCGAACCCCTAGCGGGGGTGGGTATGAGCAGTTCTTC
clone_size: .; v_call: TRBV4-2; j_call: TRBJ2-5; d_call: TRBD1; cdr3_aa: CASSQDGTVQETQYF; cdr3_nt: TGTGCCAGCAGCCAAGACGGGACAGTCCAAGAGACCCAGTACTTC
clone_size: .; v_call: TRBV12-3/TRBV12-4; j_call: TRBJ2-4; d_call: TRBD1; cdr3_aa: CASTKLSPTGVRNIQYF; cdr3_nt: TGTGCCAGCACCAAACTATCCCCGACAGGGGTCAGAAACATTCAGTACTTC
clone_size: few; v_call: TRBV6-2/TRBV6-3; j_call: TRBJ2-7; d_call: .; cdr3_aa: CASSFIPKTVAYEQYF; cdr3_nt: TGTGCCAGCAGTTTCATTCCCAAGACTGTCGCCTACGAGCAGTACTTC
clone_size: once; v_call: TRBV27; j_call: TRBJ2-7; d_call: TRBD1; cdr3_aa: CASSSGTGVTYKQYF; cdr3_nt: TGTGCCAGCAGTTCCGGGACAGGAGTTACCTACAAGCAGTACTTC
clone_size: .; v_call: TRBV12-3/TRBV12-4; j_call: TRBJ2-3; d_call: TRBD2; cdr3_aa: CASSFSGCETDTQYF; cdr3_nt: TGTGCCAGCAGTTTTAGCGGGTGTGAGACAGATACGCAGTATTTT
clone_size: .; v_call: TRBV9; j_call: TRBJ2-3; d_call: .; cdr3_aa: CASSVGRRVGTDTQYF; cdr3_nt: TGTGCCAGCAGCGTAGGCAGGCGGGTGGGCACAGATACGCAGTATTTT
clone_size: .; v_call: TRBV7-9; j_call: TRBJ2-6; d_call: .; cdr3_aa: CANSWRQTLSGANVLTF; cdr3_nt: TGTGCCAACAGCTGGCGACAGACCCTCTCTGGGGCCAACGTCCTGACTTTC
clone_size: .; v_call: TRBV12-3/TRBV12-4; j_call: TRBJ2-7; d_call: .; cdr3_aa: CASSFPGMQAYEQYF; cdr3_nt: TGTGCCAGCAGTTTCCCCGGGATGCAGGCTTACGAGCAGTACTTC
clone_size: once; v_call: TRBV30; j_call: TRBJ1-5; d_call: .; cdr3_aa: CAWSGGSNQPQHF; cdr3_nt: TGTGCCTGGTCGGGGGGTAGCAATCAGCCCCAGCATTTT
clone_size: few; v_call: TRBV4-2; j_call: TRBJ2-7; d_call: TRBD2; cdr3_aa: CASSHLAGVGSYEQYF; cdr3_nt: TGTGCCAGCAGCCATTTGGCGGGGGTGGGGTCCTACGAGCAGTACTTC
clone_size: .; v_call: TRBV7-9; j_call: TRBJ2-1; d_call: .; cdr3_aa: CASSPRIGTRWTQFF; cdr3_nt: TGTGCCAGCAGCCCTCGAATAGGAACCCGCTGGACCCAGTTCTTC
clone_size: .; v_call: TRBV27; j_call: TRBJ1-2; d_call: .; cdr3_aa: CATGGGWSYGYTF; cdr3_nt: TGTGCCACCGGGGGAGGGTGGAGCTATGGCTACACCTTC
clone_size: few; v_call: TRBV7-8; j_call: TRBJ2-3; d_call: TRBD1; cdr3_aa: CASSLGGQGWGTDTQYF; cdr3_nt: TGTGCCAGCAGCTTAGGGGGACAGGGTTGGGGAACAGATACGCAGTATTTT
clone_size: .; v_call: TRBV20-1; j_call: TRBJ2-7; d_call: TRBD1; cdr3_aa: CSPGDREHEQYF; cdr3_nt: TGCAGTCCAGGGGACAGGGAACACGAGCAGTACTTC
clone_size: .; v_call: TRBV6-2/TRBV6-3; j_call: TRBJ1-1; d_call: TRBD1; cdr3_aa: CASSAPGQGSSEAFF; cdr3_nt: TGTGCCAGCAGTGCGCCGGGACAGGGATCTTCTGAAGCTTTCTTT
clone_size: .; v_call: TRBV15; j_call: TRBJ2-7; d_call: TRBD1; cdr3_aa: CATRPEPFGTGSSYEQYF; cdr3_nt: TGTGCCACCAGGCCAGAACCCTTTGGGACAGGAAGCTCCTACGAGCAGTACTTC
clone_size: few; v_call: TRBV20-1; j_call: TRBJ2-5; d_call: .; cdr3_aa: CSAELAQETQYF; cdr3_nt: TGCAGTGCTGAACTAGCTCAAGAGACCCAGTACTTC
clone_size: .; v_call: TRBV5-5; j_call: TRBJ2-5; d_call: TRBD2; cdr3_aa: CASSLREGRRETQYF; cdr3_nt: TGTGCCAGCAGCTTGCGGGAGGGCCGGCGAGAGACCCAGTACTTC
clone_size: .; v_call: TRBV10-3; j_call: TRBJ2-3; d_call: TRBD1; cdr3_aa: CAISGQGARGTDTQYF; cdr3_nt: TGTGCCATCAGTGGACAGGGGGCTCGGGGCACAGATACGCAGTATTTT
clone_size: .; v_call: TRBV7-2; j_call: TRBJ2-7; d_call: .; cdr3_aa: CASSLSVKTGYEQYF; cdr3_nt: TGTGCCAGCAGCTTATCAGTGAAGACGGGTTACGAGCAGTACTTC
clone_size: .; v_call: TRBV7-9; j_call: TRBJ2-6; d_call: .; cdr3_aa: CASSFQPRGANVLTF; cdr3_nt: TGTGCCAGCAGTTTCCAACCCAGGGGGGCCAACGTCCTGACTTTC
clone_size: .; v_call: TRBV4-2; j_call: TRBJ1-4; d_call: .; cdr3_aa: CASSLKVGNEKLFF; cdr3_nt: TGTGCCAGCAGCCTAAAGGTGGGGAACGAAAAACTGTTTTTT
clone_size: .; v_call: TRBV28; j_call: TRBJ2-7; d_call: .; cdr3_aa: CASSLDHLDEQYF; cdr3_nt: TGTGCCAGCAGTCTCGACCACTTGGACGAGCAGTACTTC
clone_size: few; v_call: TRBV30; j_call: TRBJ1-1; d_call: .; cdr3_aa: CACERNTEAFF; cdr3_nt: TGTGCCTGCGAGCGGAACACTGAAGCTTTCTTT
clone_size: .; v_call: TRBV5-1; j_call: TRBJ1-1; d_call: .; cdr3_aa: CASSSNADTEAFF; cdr3_nt: TGCGCCAGCAGTTCCAATGCCGACACTGAAGCTTTCTTT
clone_size: .; v_call: TRBV12-3/TRBV12-4; j_call: TRBJ1-5; d_call: .; cdr3_aa: CASGLGGGSGNQPQHF; cdr3_nt: TGTGCCAGCGGCCTGGGAGGGGGTTCCGGCAATCAGCCCCAGCATTTT
clone_size: .; v_call: TRBV3-1; j_call: TRBJ2-7; d_call: TRBD1; cdr3_aa: CASSQDRGQGVSEQYF; cdr3_nt: TGTGCCAGCAGCCAAGATAGAGGACAGGGAGTTAGCGAGCAGTACTTC
clone_size: .; v_call: TRBV15; j_call: TRBJ2-7; d_call: .; cdr3_aa: CATSAGWAYEQYF; cdr3_nt: TGTGCCACCAGCGCCGGGTGGGCGTACGAGCAGTACTTC
clone_size: .; v_call: TRBV29-1; j_call: TRBJ2-1; d_call: TRBD2; cdr3_aa: CSARGGSGREADEQFF; cdr3_nt: TGCAGCGCCCGGGGAGGTTCGGGGAGGGAAGCGGATGAGCAGTTCTTC
clone_size: few; v_call: TRBV18; j_call: TRBJ2-2; d_call: .; cdr3_aa: CASSPPVGSGTGELFF; cdr3_nt: TGTGCCAGCTCACCACCAGTGGGATCGGGGACCGGGGAGCTGTTTTTT
clone_size: .; v_call: TRBV27; j_call: TRBJ1-6; d_call: .; cdr3_aa: CASSPPPAAKESPLHF; cdr3_nt: TGTGCCAGCAGTCCGCCTCCGGCAGCCAAGGAGTCACCCCTCCACTTT
clone_size: .; v_call: TRBV4-1; j_call: TRBJ2-7; d_call: TRBD2; cdr3_aa: CASSWEREVSYEQYF; cdr3_nt: TGCGCCAGCAGCTGGGAGCGGGAGGTCTCCTACGAGCAGTACTTC
clone_size: .; v_call: TRBV27; j_call: TRBJ2-1; d_call: TRBD1; cdr3_aa: CASSSGGQGYEQFF; cdr3_nt: TGTGCCAGCAGTTCGGGGGGACAGGGGTATGAGCAGTTCTTC
clone_size: once; v_call: TRBV3-1; j_call: TRBJ2-5; d_call: TRBD2; cdr3_aa: CASSQDAGGETQYF; cdr3_nt: TGTGCCAGCAGCCAAGATGCGGGGGGGGAGACCCAGTACTTC
clone_size: few; v_call: TRBV12-3/TRBV12-4; j_call: TRBJ2-3; d_call: TRBD2; cdr3_aa: CASSSGLAANTDTQYF; cdr3_nt: TGTGCCAGCAGTTCAGGACTAGCGGCAAACACAGATACGCAGTATTTT
clone_size: .; v_call: TRBV24-1; j_call: TRBJ2-1; d_call: .; cdr3_aa: CATSDWGLQTDPNEQFF; cdr3_nt: TGTGCCACCAGTGACTGGGGACTCCAAACGGACCCCAATGAGCAGTTCTTC
clone_size: .; v_call: TRBV4-3; j_call: TRBJ1-1; d_call: .; cdr3_aa: CASSQEGGWYTEAFF; cdr3_nt: TGCGCCAGCAGCCAAGAAGGGGGGTGGTACACTGAAGCTTTCTTT
clone_size: .; v_call: TRBV7-7; j_call: TRBJ2-3; d_call: .; cdr3_aa: CASSIGPAGDTQYF; cdr3_nt: TGTGCCAGCAGCATCGGACCCGCCGGAGATACGCAGTATTTT
clone_size: .; v_call: TRBV10-2; j_call: TRBJ2-5; d_call: .; cdr3_aa: CASSESTRGETQYF; cdr3_nt: TGCGCCAGCAGTGAGTCGACTCGGGGGGAGACCCAGTACTTC
clone_size: .; v_call: TRBV9; j_call: TRBJ2-7; d_call: .; cdr3_aa: CASSVAGDLLSYEQYF; cdr3_nt: TGTGCCAGCAGCGTAGCGGGCGATCTACTTTCCTACGAGCAGTACTTC